The rows below give T cell receptor beta chains drawn from one sample of a study of T cells in Graves' hyperthyroidism and ophthalmopathy. TCRdb re-called the multiplex PCR reads through MiXCR, storing one row per CDR3 protein. The sample lists a few hundred thousand distinct CDR3 sequences, roughly 18% occurring once. The sequenced material came from blood. The receptors originated from a man aged 35 to 55 with Graves' hyperthyroidism. CDR3s include the opening cysteine and the closing phenylalanine or tryptophan. D genes are given only for firm matches. The size entry is marked missing in some rows and otherwise reads once, few, many or a size class.

d_gene,abundance,j_gene,v_gene,CDR3nt,CDR3aa
NA,once,TRBJ1-3,TRBV30,TGTGCCTGGAGTGGGGGAGTTGGAAACACCATATATTTT,CAWSGGVGNTIYF
NA,few,TRBJ1-6,TRBV15,TGTGCCACGGCGACAGGAGGTAATTCACCCCTCCACTTT,CATATGGNSPLHF
TRBD1,many,TRBJ2-7,TRBV5-5,TGTGCCAGCAGCTTGGAAGGGACAGGGACCTACGAGCAGTACTTC,CASSLEGTGTYEQYF
NA,NA,TRBJ2-1,TRBV28,TGTGCCAGCAGTACCCCCGGGACTGGGGTACAGTTCTTC,CASSTPGTGVQFF
TRBD2,many,TRBJ2-3,TRBV11-2,TGTGCCAGCAGCTTCGATTCGGGGGGGGCGCAGTATTTT,CASSFDSGGAQYF
NA,many,TRBJ1-1,TRBV6-1,TGTGCCAGCAGTGAAGCCCCAGCCCATCCCGGCACATCTACTGAAGCTTTCTTT,CASSEAPAHPGTSTEAFF
TRBD2,many,TRBJ2-7,TRBV4-2,TGTGCCAGCAGCCAAGAGGTGACTAGCGGGGGGGTCTACGAGCAGTACTTC,CASSQEVTSGGVYEQYF
NA,NA,TRBJ1-1,TRBV20-1,TGCAGCCGCCGGGACACTGAAGCTTTCTTT,CSRRDTEAFF
NA,few,TRBJ1-5,TRBV6-2/TRBV6-3,TGTGCCAGTTCAGGACGGCACAATCAGCCCCAGCATTTT,CASSGRHNQPQHF
NA,many,TRBJ2-1,TRBV7-2,TGTGCCAGCAGCTTAAAAGCGGGCGGCAACAATGAGCAGTTCTTC,CASSLKAGGNNEQFF
TRBD1,many,TRBJ1-4,TRBV20-1,TGCAGTGCTCCGGACAGGGGAAACGAAAAACTGTTTTTT,CSAPDRGNEKLFF
NA,many,TRBJ1-4,TRBV6-1,TGTGCCAGCTCGGGCGGTAGGGCATGGAATGAAAAACTGTTTTTT,CASSGGRAWNEKLFF
NA,many,TRBJ1-2,TRBV6-1,TGTGCCAGCAACCGCAGACAGGTCTATGGCTACACCTTC,CASNRRQVYGYTF
TRBD2,many,TRBJ2-5,TRBV20-1,TGCAGCAGGGTACCCAGCGGGGGGTTCCTTCAAGAGACCCAGTACTTC,CSRVPSGGFLQETQYF
TRBD1,NA,TRBJ1-5,TRBV24-1,TGTGCCCCCCTGGGGGGACAGGGGGGGAATAGCAATCAGCCCCAGCATTTT,CAPLGGQGGNSNQPQHF
NA,many,TRBJ2-7,TRBV10-1,TGCGCCAGCAGTGAGTTGGCCGCCGCATCCTACGAGCAGTACTTC,CASSELAAASYEQYF
NA,many,TRBJ2-7,TRBV5-1,TGCGCCAGCAGCTTGCGAGAGAGCTCCTACGAGCAGTACTTC,CASSLRESSYEQYF
NA,few,TRBJ1-1,TRBV4-3,TGCGCCAGCAGCCAAGATGAGAAGGCTTGGGACACTGAAGCTTTCTTT,CASSQDEKAWDTEAFF
NA,few,TRBJ1-6,TRBV6-1,TGTGCCAGCAGAGACAGTGGGGGCGGTAATTCACCCCTCCACTTT,CASRDSGGGNSPLHF
NA,many,TRBJ1-5,TRBV4-3,TGCGCCAGCAGCCAAGACAGGGTTGGAGGTCAGCCCCAGCATTTT,CASSQDRVGGQPQHF
NA,many,TRBJ2-1,TRBV7-9,TGTGCCAGCAGCTCTCCGGGGGGCAGGACAGACAGGAAGCAGTTCTTC,CASSSPGGRTDRKQFF
TRBD1,NA,TRBJ2-6,TRBV5-1,TGCGCCAGCAGTGGGACAGGGGGCGCTGGGGCCAACGTCCTGACTTTC,CASSGTGGAGANVLTF
TRBD2,NA,TRBJ2-6,TRBV7-8,TGTGCCAGCAGCTTAGGGGGCGGACTAGCGGGAGCTGGGGCCAACGTCCTGACTTTC,CASSLGGGLAGAGANVLTF